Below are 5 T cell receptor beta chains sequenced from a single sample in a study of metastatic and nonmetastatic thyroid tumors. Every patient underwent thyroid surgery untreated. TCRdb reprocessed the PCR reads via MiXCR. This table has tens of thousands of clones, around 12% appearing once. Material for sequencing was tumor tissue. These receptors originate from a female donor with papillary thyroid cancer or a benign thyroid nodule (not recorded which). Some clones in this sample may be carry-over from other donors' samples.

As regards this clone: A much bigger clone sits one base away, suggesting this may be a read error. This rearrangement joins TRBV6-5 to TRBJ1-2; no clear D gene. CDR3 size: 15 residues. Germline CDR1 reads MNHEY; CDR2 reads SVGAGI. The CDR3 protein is CASIYSNRVDYGYTF. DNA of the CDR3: TGTGCCAGCATTTACTCGAATAGGGTAGACTATGGCTACACCTTC.

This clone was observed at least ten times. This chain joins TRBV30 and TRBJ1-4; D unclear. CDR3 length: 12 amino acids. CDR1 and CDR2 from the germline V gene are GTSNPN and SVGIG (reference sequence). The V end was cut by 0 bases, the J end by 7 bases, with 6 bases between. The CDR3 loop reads CAWSVEGEKLFF. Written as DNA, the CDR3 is TGTGCCTGGAGTGTGGAGGGTGAAAAACTGTTTTTT. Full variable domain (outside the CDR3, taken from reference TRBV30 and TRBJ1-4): SQTIHQWPATLVQPVGSPLSLECTVEGTSNPNLYWYRQAAGRGLQLLFYSVGIGQISSEVPQNLSASRPQDRQFILSSKKLLLSDSGFYLCAWSVEGEKLFFGSGTQLSVL.

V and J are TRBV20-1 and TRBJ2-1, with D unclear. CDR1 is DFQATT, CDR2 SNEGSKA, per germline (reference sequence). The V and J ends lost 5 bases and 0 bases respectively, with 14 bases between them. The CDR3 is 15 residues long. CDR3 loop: CSAGPSFGSYNEQFF. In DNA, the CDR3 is TGCAGTGCTGGACCGTCTTTTGGCTCCTACAATGAGCAGTTCTTC.

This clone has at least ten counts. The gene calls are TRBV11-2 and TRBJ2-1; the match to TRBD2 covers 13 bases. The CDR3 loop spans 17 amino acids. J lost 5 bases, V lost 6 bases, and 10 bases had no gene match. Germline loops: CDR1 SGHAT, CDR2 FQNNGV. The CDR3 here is CASRDLGLAGAHNEQFF. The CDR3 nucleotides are TGTGCCAGCAGGGACTTAGGACTAGCGGGAGCCCACAATGAGCAGTTCTTC.

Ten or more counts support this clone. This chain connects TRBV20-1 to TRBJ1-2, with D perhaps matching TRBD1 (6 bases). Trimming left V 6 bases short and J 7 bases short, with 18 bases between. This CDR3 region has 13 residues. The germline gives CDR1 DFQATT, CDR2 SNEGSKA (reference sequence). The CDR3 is CSATGQEDGGYTF. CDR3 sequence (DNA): TGCAGTGCCACGGGACAAGAAGATGGTGGCTACACCTTC.